Presented here are 25 T cell receptor beta chains from one specimen sequenced in a study of Ad26.COV2.S vaccination and SARS-CoV-2 variants. Method: immunoSEQ multiplex PCR; TCRdb's copy keeps in-frame clones and lacks some. The table shows some 250,000 clones, with roughly 88% occurring only once. Treatment meaning: some 20 received Ad26.COV2.S at low or high dose, single or two shots; five or six received placebo; per-sample allocation not given. Specimen acquisition occurred on day 63 following the initial vaccine or placebo injection. The sequencing used peripheral blood, collected in a trial of Ad26.COV2.S vaccine versus placebo. These receptors were obtained from a person aged 18-60 years who received the Ad26.COV2.S COVID-19 vaccine or a placebo.

The rearrangement links TRBV28 to TRBJ2-1; 11 bases agree with TRBD2. The CDR3 length is 16 residues. The V gene end was trimmed by 5 bases and the J gene end by 4 bases; junction bases not matched to a gene: 7. Germline loops: CDR1 MDHEN, CDR2 SYDVKM. The CDR3 loop is CASSTRGLAVYNEQFF. The CDR3 DNA reads as TGTGCCAGCAGTACTCGGGGACTAGCGGTATACAATGAGCAGTTCTTC.

The chain carries TRBV28 and TRBJ1-5; 10 bases fit TRBD1. The CDR3 totals 14 residues. In germline, CDR1 is MDHEN, CDR2 SYDVKM. V lost 5 bases, J lost 5 bases, and 3 bases stayed unmatched. The CDR3 reads CASSLGTGDQPQHF. The CDR3 DNA is TGTGCCAGCAGTCTTGGGACAGGGGATCAGCCCCAGCATTTT.

This sequence joins TRBV6-5 and TRBJ2-2; either TRBD1 or TRBD2 may supply D (6 bases each). V shed 6 bases and J shed 7 bases, with 15 bases lying between them. This CDR3 contains 14 residues. Germline V gene data show CDR1 as MNHEY and CDR2 as SVGAGI. Here the CDR3 DNA reads TGTGCCAGCAGCAGGGAAGGGGGGATCGGGGAGCTGTTTTTT. Its translation: CASSREGGIGELFF.

The J gene is TRBJ2-2, the V gene TRBV10-3; 9 bases are shared with TRBD1. Trimming took 3 bases from V and 1 from J; bases not matched to a gene: 3. This CDR3 has 16 amino acids. Germline CDR1 is ENHRY and CDR2 is SYGVKD. CDR3 residues: CAISDPGQGNTGELFF. CDR3 coding DNA: TGTGCCATCAGTGACCCGGGACAGGGGAACACCGGGGAGCTGTTTTTT.

J is TRBJ1-2 and V is TRBV7-2, with 10 bases identical to TRBD1. Germline V gene data show CDR1 as SGHTA and CDR2 as FQGNSA. Unmatched junction bases numbered 10, after V lost 4 bases and J lost 5 bases. The CDR3 totals 16 residues. DNA for the CDR3: TGTGCCAGCAGCTCTGCCGGGACAGGGGCCACGTATGGCTACACCTTC. Encoded protein: CASSSAGTGATYGYTF.

The CDR3 DNA follows: TGTGCCAGTGCCAGGACAAACGCCTACGAGCAGTACTTC. It encodes CASARTNAYEQYF. This chain uses TRBV28 with TRBJ2-7, with a tentative D call TRBD1 (5 bases). CDR3 size: 13 residues. Looked up from germline, CDR1 is MDHEN and CDR2 is SYDVKM. V gave up 9 bases and J gave up 2 bases, with 14 bases separating them.

The V call is TRBV7-9, the J call TRBJ2-1; 7 nucleotides line up with TRBD2. From germline, CDR1 is SEHNR and CDR2 FQNEAQ (reference sequence). The CDR3 is made up of 15 amino acids. J lost 8 bases, V lost 5 bases, and 12 bases had no gene match. CDR3 region: CASSPGTTRGDEQFF. CDR3 DNA sequence: TGTGCCAGCAGCCCTGGGACTACGCGAGGCGATGAGCAGTTCTTC. Based on the CDR3 plus reference TRBV7-9 and TRBJ2-1, the full variable domain is DTGVSQNPRHKITKRGQNVTFRCDPISEHNRLYWYRQTLGQGPEFLTYFQNEAQLEKSRLLSDRFSAERPKGSFSTLEIQRTEQGDSAMYLCASSPGTTRGDEQFFGPGTRLTVL.

The chain is built from TRBV19 and TRBJ1-6, with a weak D call TRBD1 (5 bases). The V end lost 5 bases, the J end lost 7 bases, and 12 bases lay between the germline ends. Germline V gene data show CDR1 as LNHDA and CDR2 as SQIVND (reference sequence). CDR3 length: 14 amino acids. The CDR3 region has the DNA TGTGCCAGTAGTGCGGGACTAGGGAATTCACCCCTCCACTTT. Translated: CASSAGLGNSPLHF.

The chain has TRBV19 and TRBJ2-5; 10 bases fit TRBD2. The CDR3 contains 15 residues. J was trimmed by 4 bases and V by 3 bases; bases with no gene match: 5. Germline V gene sequence: CDR1 LNHDA, CDR2 SQIVND (reference sequence). CDR3 sequence: CASSIKAGGRETQYF. CDR3 bases: TGTGCCAGTAGTATTAAAGCGGGAGGGCGAGAGACCCAGTACTTC.

The rearrangement uses TRBV19 and TRBJ2-4; 10 positions agree with TRBD1. After removal of 10 bases from V and 1 base from J, the junction contained 10 bases not matched to a gene. Germline V lookup: CDR1 LNHDA, CDR2 SQIVND (reference sequence). This CDR3 spans 16 amino acids. The CDR3: CATYDRGLGAKNIQYF. The DNA of the CDR3 is TGTGCCACTTATGACAGGGGGCTAGGGGCCAAAAACATTCAGTACTTC.

This chain uses TRBV3-1 (or the pseudogene TRBV3-2) with TRBJ1-2, with 7 bases that match TRBD1. The germline V gene encodes CDR1 LGHDT and CDR2 YNNKEL (reference sequence). The CDR3 runs to 17 residues. The trim removed 0 bases at V and 5 bases at J, leaving 12 bases unmatched. This CDR3 is CASSQDGRQGDLYGYTF. The CDR3 DNA follows: TGTGCCAGCAGCCAAGATGGGAGACAGGGTGATCTGTATGGCTACACCTTC.

The chain has TRBV19 and TRBJ2-7; tentative D call: TRBD2 (7 bases). This CDR3 has 15 residues. Trimming removed 5 bases at V and 3 bases at J, with 17 bases between. From germline, CDR1 is LNHDA and CDR2 SQIVND (reference sequence). CDR3 DNA: TGTGCCAGTAGTTCTGAGGGGGGGCCCTACTACGAGCAGTACTTC. Protein product: CASSSEGGPYYEQYF.

The J gene is TRBJ2-3, the V gene TRBV10-1; TRBD2 aligns across 10 bases. The length of the CDR3 is 15 residues. With 10 bases clipped from V and 6 bases from J, the junction kept 13 bases outside the gene matches. CDR1 WNHNN and CDR2 SYGVQD come from the germline V gene (reference sequence). This CDR3 is CATNHLLAGEDTQYF. The CDR3 DNA reads TGCGCCACCAATCACCTCCTAGCGGGAGAGGATACGCAGTATTTT.

The chain uses TRBV30 and TRBJ2-5; the D is unclear. CDR1 is GTSNPN and CDR2 is SVGIG in the germline V gene (reference sequence). The CDR3 has 11 amino acids. V was shortened by 0 bases and J by 5 bases, with 4 bases between the two germline ends. The CDR3 spells CAWSVRETQYF. In DNA form, the CDR3 reads TGTGCCTGGAGTGTACGGGAGACCCAGTACTTC. The variable domain in full, with the rest retrieved from reference TRBV30 and TRBJ2-5, is SQTIHQWPATLVQPVGSPLSLECTVEGTSNPNLYWYRQAAGRGLQLLFYSVGIGQISSEVPQNLSASRPQDRQFILSSKKLLLSDSGFYLCAWSVRETQYFGPGTRLLVL.

The genes are TRBV5-3 and TRBJ1-2; unclear D gene. TRBV5-3 is flagged as an ORF with uncertain function. This CDR3 comprises 15 residues. V was trimmed by 1 base and J by 8 bases, leaving 18 bases between them. CDR3 sequence: CARSLKGINPSGYTF. The CDR3 DNA follows: TGTGCCAGAAGCTTGAAGGGCATTAACCCGAGCGGCTACACCTTC.

The chain employs TRBV11-2 and TRBJ1-2, with a weak D call TRBD1 (5 bases). The V end lost 6 bases, the J end lost 4 bases, and 12 bases lay between the germline ends. The CDR3 has 13 amino acids. Germline V gives CDR1 SGHAT, CDR2 FQNNGV. The CDR3 here is CASSPGILYGYTF. As DNA, the CDR3 is TGTGCCAGCAGTCCAGGGATTCTCTATGGCTACACCTTC.

The rearrangement uses TRBV2 and TRBJ2-7; 11 bases align to TRBD2. V lost 0 bases, J lost 4 bases, and 5 bases stayed unmatched. The CDR3 has 16 residues. The germline gives CDR1 SNHLY, CDR2 FYNNEI. This chain's CDR3 is CASSEAHGTSGYEQYF. The DNA of the CDR3 is TGTGCCAGCAGTGAAGCGCATGGGACTAGCGGTTACGAGCAGTACTTC.

The CDR3 region is CASSLPTTGNTGELFF. The CDR3 DNA sequence: TGCGCCAGCAGCTTGCCTACAACAGGGAACACCGGGGAGCTGTTTTTT. The chain carries TRBV5-1 and TRBJ2-2; D may be TRBD1 (5 bases). The V and J ends lost 1 base and 1 base respectively, with 11 bases between them. CDR1 SGHRS and CDR2 YFSETQ come from the germline V gene. The CDR3 totals 16 residues.

The genes are TRBV9 and TRBJ2-2; a possible D gene is TRBD1 (5 bases). The CDR3 runs to 15 residues. The germline CDR1 and CDR2 sequences are SGDLS and YYNGEE. V gave up 2 bases and J gave up 0 bases, with 8 bases separating them. The CDR3: CASSVGQSNTGELFF. CDR3 in DNA: TGTGCCAGCAGCGTGGGGCAGTCGAACACCGGGGAGCTGTTTTTT.

This clone was counted a single time. V gene TRBV25-1 combines with J gene TRBJ2-6; 8 bases line up with TRBD1. The V gene's germline CDR1 is MGHDK and CDR2 SYGVNS. The CDR3 runs to 16 residues. Losses at the gene ends were 6 bases for V and 4 bases for J; bases not matched to a gene: 8. The CDR3 loop reads CASRRTGSGGANVLTF. DNA for the CDR3: TGTGCCAGCAGACGGACAGGGTCTGGCGGGGCCAACGTCCTGACTTTC.

The chain is built from TRBV30 and TRBJ2-5; D might be TRBD1 or TRBD2, each matching 5 bases. Germline CDR1 and CDR2: GTSNPN and SVGIG (reference sequence). The CDR3 runs to 13 residues. The V end was cut by 4 bases, the J end by 7 bases, with 16 bases between. The CDR3 region has the DNA TGTGCCTGGAAGGGACCGATGTGGGGGACCCAGTACTTC. Its protein is CAWKGPMWGTQYF.

A remark on this clone: Different DNA sequences within this sample yield the same CDR3. The rearrangement joins TRBV4-3 to TRBJ2-2; D remains unclear. CDR1 and CDR2 (germline): LGHNA, YSLEER. The ends were cut back, 2 bases at V and 0 bases at J, with 1 base in the middle. This CDR3 is built from 13 residues. The CDR3 is CASSQSNTGELFF. The DNA of the CDR3 is TGCGCCAGCAGCCAATCGAACACCGGGGAGCTGTTTTTT.

This clone came up once. The rearrangement joins TRBV28 to TRBJ1-5, with a possible D match to TRBD1 (5 bases). CDR3 length equals 15 residues. Germline CDR1 MDHEN, CDR2 SYDVKM. V was clipped by 2 bases and J by 7 bases, with 15 bases between them. The DNA for the CDR3 is TGTGCCAGCAGTTTACCCCAAGGAGGGGCCCAGCCCCAGCATTTT. Translating it yields CASSLPQGGAQPQHF.

This clone was recorded once. The gene calls are TRBV27 and TRBJ2-7; the D gene is possibly TRBD2 (6 bases). Germline V CDR1 and CDR2: MNHEY, SMNVEV (reference sequence). Trimming took 5 bases from V and 4 from J, leaving 18 bases between them. The CDR3 runs to 15 residues. The DNA for the CDR3 is TGTGCCAGCAGTCCCCTGGTCGGGAGTAAGTACGAGCAGTACTTC. Encoded protein: CASSPLVGSKYEQYF.

This clone showed up just once. The rearrangement joins TRBV13 to TRBJ2-7, with 10 bases matching TRBD1. From germline, CDR1 is PRHDT and CDR2 FYEKMQ (reference sequence). The V segment lost 5 bases and the J segment 4 bases; nucleotides outside the gene matches: 5. This CDR3 has 14 residues. The CDR3 bases are TGTGCCAGCAGCCGGGGACAGGGGAGATACGAGCAGTACTTC. Protein: CASSRGQGRYEQYF.